These 32 T cell receptor beta chains share one sample of origin, sequenced in a study of cytomegalovirus exposure and HLA in healthy donors. PCR amplification relied on 60 Vbeta primers (plus 13 Jbeta primers). Clones were sequenced by immunoSEQ multiplex PCR, and TCRdb holds only the in-frame ones, with some missing. This table holds approximately 130,000 clones, 60% to 80% found once. Sequenced: PBMCs. All receptors come from an older woman in good health and CMV-seropositive.

The sample holds a few counts of this clone. The chain couples TRBV5-1 to TRBJ1-2; 8 bases align to TRBD1. Germline lookup yields CDR1 SGHRS and CDR2 YFSETQ. The V and J ends lost 0 bases and 5 bases, in that order; junction bases with no gene match: 9. The CDR3 has 16 amino acids. CDR3 DNA: TGCGCCAGCAGCTTGGGGACAGGGATGTCGGGGTATGGCTACACCTTC. Translation: CASSLGTGMSGYGYTF.

In this sample, this clone turned up a few times. V usage is TRBV7-3 and J usage is TRBJ1-2; 8 bases align to TRBD1. This CDR3 has 14 residues. The V gene end was trimmed by 8 bases and the J gene end by 5 bases; junction bases not matched to a gene: 10. Per the germline V gene, CDR1 is SGHTA and CDR2 is FQGTGA. CDR3 DNA sequence: TGTGCCAGCTTGCCTACAGGGGGAATATATGGCTACACCTTC. Protein sequence: CASLPTGGIYGYTF.

This clone showed up just a few times. This rearrangement joins TRBV5-5 to TRBJ1-5; D perhaps matches TRBD1 (5 bases). V lost 0 bases, J lost 1 base, and 11 bases lay in between. In germline, CDR1 is SGHKS, CDR2 YYEKEE (reference sequence). The CDR3 length is 16 residues. CDR3 sequence: CASSLGQGVSNQPQHF. The CDR3 DNA reads as TGTGCCAGCAGCTTGGGCCAGGGCGTGAGCAATCAGCCCCAGCATTTT.

The V gene is TRBV7-2, the J gene TRBJ1-5, with D perhaps matching TRBD1 (6 bases). There are 14 residues in the CDR3. Between the trimmed V and J ends, which lost 5 bases and 2 bases, there was a span of 10 bases. Germline CDR1 and CDR2: SGHTA and FQGNSA. The CDR3, as DNA: TGTGCCAGCAGCCCCCGGACAGGCAATCAGCCCCAGCATTTT. Its protein is CASSPRTGNQPQHF.

V gene TRBV5-8 combines with J gene TRBJ1-2; D uncertain. Germline CDR1 SGHTS, CDR2 YDEGEE. Trimming shortened V by 1 base and J by 7 bases, and 2 bases separated the two germline ends. The CDR3 is 10 amino acids. The CDR3 loop reads CASSLRGYTF. Here the CDR3 DNA reads TGTGCCAGCAGCTTGCGTGGCTACACCTTC.

This clone was seen just once. The chain links TRBV5-4 to TRBJ2-7; 7 nucleotides agree with TRBD1. V gave up 4 bases and J gave up 7 bases; unmatched junction bases: 14. This CDR3 has 15 residues. Germline loops: CDR1 SGHNT, CDR2 YYREEE (reference sequence). The CDR3 DNA sequence: TGTGCCAGCAGCACCCCCCCGGGACAGAGCTTAGAGCAGTACTTC. As protein: CASSTPPGQSLEQYF. Based on the CDR3 plus reference TRBV5-4 and TRBJ2-7, the full variable domain is ETGVTQSPTHLIKTRGQQVTLRCSSQSGHNTVSWYQQALGQGPQFIFQYYREEENGRGNFPPRFSGLQFPNYSSELNVNALELDDSALYLCASSTPPGQSLEQYFGPGTRLTVT.

The rearrangement links TRBV6-1 to TRBJ2-1, with 7 bases lining up with TRBD1. J was trimmed by 10 bases and V by 9 bases; bases with no gene match: 12. Germline V gene sequence: CDR1 MNHNS, CDR2 SASEGT. The CDR3 length is 13 residues. The CDR3 bases are TGTGCCAGTATAATTTGGGACAGCCACGAGCAGTTCTTC. As protein: CASIIWDSHEQFF.

V gene TRBV5-1 combines with J gene TRBJ2-1; D may be TRBD2 (5 bases). Germline V gives CDR1 SGHRS, CDR2 YFSETQ. The CDR3 loop spans 15 amino acids. The V gene lost 4 bases and the J gene lost 0 bases, with 11 bases spanning the gap. CDR3 amino acids: CASSGEGNSYNEQFF. DNA of the CDR3: TGCGCCAGCAGCGGAGAGGGTAACTCCTACAATGAGCAGTTCTTC.

This clone was counted only a few times. Other nucleotide sequences in the sample specify the same CDR3. The chain recombines TRBV18 with TRBJ1-1; D is perhaps TRBD1 (5 bases). The CDR3 has 14 amino acids. The V end was cut by 2 bases, the J end by 5 bases, with 12 bases between. CDR1 is KGHSH and CDR2 is LQKENI in the germline V gene. CDR3 in DNA: TGTGCCAGCTCACCAAGGCAGGGATGGACTGAAGCTTTCTTT. Its protein is CASSPRQGWTEAFF.

V usage is TRBV19 and J usage is TRBJ1-4; D is unresolved. The CDR3 covers 14 residues. Looked up from germline, CDR1 is LNHDA and CDR2 is SQIVND (reference sequence). V gave up 6 bases and J gave up 7 bases, with 15 bases separating them. The CDR3 reads CASSHPGLGEKLFF. The DNA of the CDR3 is TGTGCCAGTAGCCATCCCGGACTTGGTGAAAAACTGTTTTTT.

This chain uses TRBV19 with TRBJ1-1; no definite D call. Trimming removed 4 bases at V and 3 bases at J, with 9 bases between. Germline V lookup: CDR1 LNHDA, CDR2 SQIVND (reference sequence). The CDR3 consists of 13 residues. This CDR3 reads CASSTTPHTEAFF. The DNA for the CDR3 is TGTGCCAGTAGTACCACACCACACACTGAAGCTTTCTTT.

The rearrangement uses TRBV10-3 and TRBJ2-7, with 7 positions matching TRBD2. Germline V CDR1 and CDR2: ENHRY, SYGVKD. V lost 6 bases and J lost 0; bases outside the gene matches: 8. This CDR3 region has 15 residues. DNA for the CDR3: TGTGCCATCAGGACCTCTGCGGGGGACTCCTACGAGCAGTACTTC. Amino acid sequence: CAIRTSAGDSYEQYF.

The V call is TRBV5-6, the J call TRBJ1-6; 8 bases align to TRBD1. This CDR3 comprises 16 residues. J gave up 3 bases and V 4 bases, and 6 bases lay outside the gene matches. The germline V gene encodes CDR1 SGHDT and CDR2 YYEEEE. The CDR3 DNA reads as TGTGCCAGCAGCGCCAGACAGGGGAGCTATAATTCACCCCTCCACTTT. Translated: CASSARQGSYNSPLHF.

The V gene is TRBV18, the J gene TRBJ1-1; 7 bases line up with TRBD1. Germline V gives CDR1 KGHSH, CDR2 LQKENI. The CDR3 totals 13 residues. The V gene end was trimmed by 8 bases and the J gene end by 1 base; junction bases not matched to a gene: 4. The CDR3 DNA reads as TGTGCCAGCGCAACAGGGGAGAACACTGAAGCTTTCTTT. This encodes CASATGENTEAFF. Drawing the rest from reference TRBV18 and TRBJ1-1, the complete variable domain is NAGVMQNPRHLVRRRGQEARLRCSPMKGHSHVYWYRQLPEEGLKFMVYLQKENIIDESGMPKERFSAEFPKEGPSILRIQQVVRGDSAAYFCASATGENTEAFFGQGTRLTVV.

V gene TRBV2 combines with J gene TRBJ1-2; D is possibly TRBD1 (5 bases). This CDR3 region has 15 residues. V shed 4 bases and J shed 1 base, with 13 bases lying between them. CDR1 and CDR2 (germline): SNHLY, FYNNEI. The CDR3 nucleotides are TGTGCCAGCAGTGTTGGATGGACACATAACTATGGCTACACCTTC. Translating it yields CASSVGWTHNYGYTF.

There are a few counts of this clone. The chain employs TRBV5-1 and TRBJ1-4, with 9 bases fitting TRBD1. The CDR3 is 15 amino acids. V lost 0 bases and J lost 8; bases outside the gene matches: 5. Germline V gene lookup returns CDR1 SGHRS and CDR2 YFSETQ. As DNA, the CDR3 is TGCGCCAGCAGCTTGGTGGGACAGGGAGGCGAAAAACTGTTTTTT. Translation: CASSLVGQGGEKLFF.

The chain joins TRBV4-2 to TRBJ1-1; 7 positions agree with TRBD1. The ends lost 4 bases at V and 2 bases at J; junction bases unmatched: 4. The CDR3 loop spans 14 amino acids. Germline CDR1 reads LGHNA; CDR2 reads YNFKEQ. DNA of the CDR3: TGTGCCAGCAGCCCCCGGGACAGAAACACTGAAGCTTTCTTT. It is translated as CASSPRDRNTEAFF.

The CDR3 spells CASSLRDRSRSYEQYF. CDR3 DNA sequence: TGTGCCAGCAGTTTACGGGACAGGTCCCGCTCCTACGAGCAGTACTTC. This chain joins TRBV6-6 and TRBJ2-7; 8 bases agree with TRBD1. V shed 4 bases and J 0 bases; nucleotides not matched to a gene: 8. Germline V gene lookup returns CDR1 MNHNY and CDR2 SVGAGI (reference sequence). The CDR3 is 16 amino acids.

The rearrangement uses TRBV11-2 and TRBJ2-2; D possibly corresponds to TRBD2 (6 bases). CDR3 length: 14 residues. The germline CDR1 and CDR2 sequences are SGHAT and FQNNGV. V was pared by 5 bases and J by 2 bases, with 9 bases between. The CDR3 sequence is CASSPGLNTGELFF. The DNA for the CDR3 is TGTGCCAGCAGCCCGGGACTCAACACCGGGGAGCTGTTTTTT.

The chain has TRBV6-5 and TRBJ2-6, with no clear D. This CDR3 is 14 amino acids long. In germline, CDR1 is MNHEY, CDR2 SVGAGI. Trimming shortened V by 5 bases and J by 0 bases, and 5 bases separated the two germline ends. CDR3 loop: CASSPNSGANVLTF. CDR3 bases: TGTGCCAGCAGTCCAAACTCTGGGGCCAACGTCCTGACTTTC.

The chain has TRBV6-5 and TRBJ2-7, with D possibly being TRBD2 (5 bases). This CDR3 is built from 14 residues. V was pared by 6 bases and J by 5 bases, with 17 bases between. From germline, CDR1 is MNHEY and CDR2 SVGAGI. The CDR3 coding sequence is TGTGCCAGCAGGGTCTCGACTAAAGGACACGAGCAGTACTTC. It encodes CASRVSTKGHEQYF.

The gene calls are TRBV10-3 and TRBJ1-3, with TRBD1 identical over 7 bases. The germline gives CDR1 ENHRY, CDR2 SYGVKD. Unmatched junction bases numbered 12, after V lost 10 bases and J lost 0 bases. The CDR3 covers 16 residues. The CDR3 nucleotides read TGTGCCACGTATAACCGGGACAGAAGCTCTGGAAACACCATATATTTT. Its translation: CATYNRDRSSGNTIYF.

The chain couples TRBV7-9 to TRBJ1-5; 9 bases match TRBD1. Germline values: CDR1 SEHNR, CDR2 FQNEAQ (reference sequence). The trim removed 5 bases at V and 3 bases at J, leaving 8 bases unmatched. This CDR3 region has 16 residues. CDR3 bases: TGTGCCAGCAGCCGGGACAGGGAAGGAGTCAATCAGCCCCAGCATTTT. Its translation is CASSRDREGVNQPQHF.

V and J are TRBV5-4 and TRBJ1-1; 7 bases map to TRBD1. Germline values: CDR1 SGHNT, CDR2 YYREEE (reference sequence). V lost 6 bases to trimming and J lost 1 base; unmatched junction nucleotides: 6. The length of the CDR3 is 14 residues. The CDR3 nucleotides read TGTGCCAGCATCCCGGACAGGACGAACACTGAAGCTTTCTTT. It codes for CASIPDRTNTEAFF.

The V call is TRBV6-1, the J call TRBJ1-2; D might be TRBD1 (5 bases). The CDR3 has 13 amino acids. V was trimmed by 7 bases and J by 8 bases, leaving 17 bases between them. The germline gives CDR1 MNHNS, CDR2 SASEGT. The CDR3: CASKEGRLGGYTF. The DNA of the CDR3 is TGTGCCAGCAAGGAGGGACGGCTTGGGGGCTACACCTTC.

The CDR3 reads CASSKDRGWEKLFF. CDR3 bases: TGTGCCAGCAGCAAAGACAGGGGTTGGGAAAAACTGTTTTTT. The rearrangement joins TRBV21-1 to TRBJ1-4; the D segment call TRBD1 is taken from the table without a DNA check. TRBV21-1 is marked as a pseudogene. This CDR3 region has 14 residues.

The chain uses TRBV12-5 and TRBJ1-1; D perhaps matches TRBD1 (5 bases). This CDR3 has 15 amino acids. V was cut by 1 base and J by 6 bases, with 15 bases left in between. Germline lookup yields CDR1 LGHNT and CDR2 FRNRAP. CDR3: CASGLARAGKAEAFF. CDR3 sequence (DNA): TGTGCTAGTGGTTTGGCCCGGGCAGGGAAGGCTGAAGCTTTCTTT.

J is TRBJ2-1 and V is TRBV7-2, with TRBD2 identical over 9 bases. This CDR3 spans 17 amino acids. Germline CDR1 is SGHTA and CDR2 is FQGNSA. V gave up 5 bases and J gave up 0 bases; unmatched junction bases: 8. DNA for the CDR3: TGTGCCAGCAGCCGAGCGGGGGGCTCGAGCTCCTACAATGAGCAGTTCTTC. Translating it yields CASSRAGGSSSYNEQFF.

The chain links TRBV29-1 to TRBJ2-7; possible D gene TRBD1, 6 bases. Germline CDR1 SQVTM, CDR2 ANQGSEA. V lost 3 bases, J lost 3 bases, and 15 bases lay in between. This CDR3 spans 14 amino acids. CDR3 sequence (DNA): TGCAGCGTTGAGGTGGACAGTTTCCTCTACGAGCAGTACTTC. Its translation: CSVEVDSFLYEQYF.

This clone came up once. The chain employs TRBV15 and TRBJ1-5; D possibly corresponds to TRBD1 (5 bases). Trimming shortened V by 5 bases and J by 2 bases, and 16 bases separated the two germline ends. The CDR3 length is 16 residues. CDR1 LNHNV and CDR2 YYDKDF come from the germline V gene (reference sequence). For the CDR3, the DNA is TGTGCCACCAGCCTCCGGGTCTCGGGGGGCAATCAGCCCCAGCATTTT. Residues: CATSLRVSGGNQPQHF.

The chain couples TRBV29-1 to TRBJ2-7, with 8 nucleotides matching TRBD1. The junction had 5 bases not matched to a gene; V was cut back by 7 bases and J by 3 bases. Germline V lookup: CDR1 SQVTM, CDR2 ANQGSEA. This CDR3 contains 12 residues. Here the CDR3 reads CSARTGIYEQYF. The CDR3 DNA reads TGCAGCGCCCGGACAGGGATCTACGAGCAGTACTTC.

V and J are TRBV4-1 and TRBJ2-1; TRBD1 matches 7 bases. The CDR3 consists of 17 residues. V was clipped by 2 bases and J by 8 bases; unmatched bases: 15. The germline V gene has CDR1 MGHRA and CDR2 YSYEKL. CDR3: CASSQPDRSLGYDEQFF. The CDR3 nucleotides are TGCGCCAGCAGCCAACCGGACAGGTCGTTAGGTTACGATGAGCAGTTCTTC.